This entry describes one TCR beta chain. The J segment lost 6 bases and the V segment lost 4 bases, leaving 8 bases of the junction unmatched. This CDR3 region has 14 residues. Germline CDR1 and CDR2: SGDLS and YYNGEE. Sequencing used immunoSEQ multiplex PCR; TCRdb keeps in-frame clones, though not all of them. The table lists some 320,000 clones, over 80% of them singletons. This sample was included in a study of Ad26.COV2.S vaccination and SARS-CoV-2 variants. Study background: Ad26.COV2.S arm of COV1001 included the donor. Participants got Ad26.COV2.S intramuscularly, once or twice 56 days apart.

Described treatment: some 20 received Ad26.COV2.S at low or high dose, single or two shots; roughly five received placebo; per-sample allocation not given. Specimens were obtained on day 63 following the first vaccine or placebo injection. Adults aged 18-55 years in Boston included the donor. This vaccine is an Ad26 vector that expresses the Wuhan-strain SARS-CoV-2 spike. The sequencing used peripheral blood, collected in a trial of Ad26.COV2.S vaccine versus placebo. This chain uses TRBV9 with TRBJ2-7; 9 positions match TRBD1. This clonotype originated in a person aged 18-60 years who received the Ad26.COV2.S COVID-19 vaccine or a placebo. The CDR3 DNA is TGTGCCAGCAGCCCCAGGACAGGGGCCAGCGAGCAGTACTTC. Its translation is CASSPRTGASEQYF.